Presented here are 31 T cell receptor beta chains from one specimen sequenced in a study of blood T cell repertoires in COVID-19. Data came from immunoSEQ multiplex PCR; TCRdb stores just in-frame clones and leaves some out. The sample has about 240,000 clones, about 86% seen once. Sequenced material: peripheral blood. The source of these receptors is a woman of 80 years or more with acute or convalescent COVID-19.

The chain combines TRBV28 with TRBJ1-2; D gene unclear. CDR1 is MDHEN and CDR2 is SYDVKM in the germline V gene. The ends were cut back, 4 bases at V and 2 bases at J, with 14 bases in the middle. The CDR3 spans 15 residues. The CDR3 spells CASSSPSEGNYGYTF. Written as DNA, the CDR3 is TGTGCCAGCAGTTCACCCTCTGAGGGAAACTATGGCTACACCTTC.

This chain connects TRBV15 to TRBJ1-5; weak D call: TRBD1 (5 bases). V lost 9 bases, J lost 1 base, and 16 bases lay in between. This CDR3 contains 15 residues. Germline V lookup: CDR1 LNHNV, CDR2 YYDKDF (reference sequence). The DNA for the CDR3 is TGTGCCACGGCCGGCGGGGGTGAAAGCAATCAGCCCCAGCATTTT. Encoded protein: CATAGGGESNQPQHF.

The V and J genes are TRBV29-1 and TRBJ1-6, with D possibly being TRBD1 (5 bases). The germline V gene encodes CDR1 SQVTM and CDR2 ANQGSEA. V was shortened by 4 bases and J by 7 bases, with 11 bases between the two germline ends. The CDR3 contains 13 residues. The CDR3: CSVATDTNSPLHF. The CDR3 coding sequence is TGCAGCGTTGCTACGGACACGAATTCACCCCTCCACTTT.

The rearrangement uses TRBV19 and TRBJ2-5; the match to TRBD2 covers 9 bases. V dropped 5 bases and J dropped 1; count of bases not matched to a gene: 8. CDR3 length equals 16 residues. The germline CDR1 and CDR2 sequences are LNHDA and SQIVND (reference sequence). CDR3 amino acids: CASSPPAGGLQETQYF. The CDR3 bases are TGTGCCAGTAGTCCGCCAGCGGGGGGACTCCAAGAGACCCAGTACTTC.

This chain's CDR3 is CASSFPGQGIAGTDTQYF. Here the CDR3 DNA reads TGCGCCAGCAGCTTCCCGGGACAGGGAATTGCTGGCACAGATACGCAGTATTTT. The J gene is TRBJ2-3, the V gene TRBV5-1, with 9 bases fitting TRBD1. Trimming cost V 2 bases and J 1 base; bases outside gene matches: 11. CDR3 length: 18 residues. CDR1 is SGHRS, CDR2 YFSETQ, per germline.

This chain's CDR3 is CASARGEFAGELFF. The CDR3 region has the DNA TGTGCCAGCGCCCGGGGGGAATTTGCCGGGGAGCTGTTTTTT. V is TRBV2 and J is TRBJ2-2; 7 bases fit TRBD2. The CDR3 has 14 amino acids. Germline CDR1 SNHLY, CDR2 FYNNEI. V dropped 8 bases and J dropped 6; count of bases not matched to a gene: 9.

This chain joins TRBV2 and TRBJ2-2, with 7 bases identical to TRBD2. This CDR3 region has 12 residues. The germline V gene has CDR1 SNHLY and CDR2 FYNNEI. CDR3 sequence (DNA): TGTTCGGGGAGGGGGAACACCGGGGAGCTGTTTTTT. This gives the protein CSGRGNTGELFF. Full variable domain (outside the CDR3, taken from reference TRBV2 and TRBJ2-2): EPEVTQTPSHQVTQMGQEVILRCVPISNHLYFYWYRQILGQKVEFLVSFYNNEISEKSEIFDDQFSVERPDGSNFTLKIRSTKLEDSAMYFCSGRGNTGELFFGEGSRLTVL.

As for this clone: The sample has other DNA sequences that encode this CDR3 too. The rearrangement joins TRBV4-1 to TRBJ1-3; D perhaps matches TRBD1 (6 bases). The CDR3 has 18 amino acids. V lost 6 bases to trimming and J lost 0 bases, with 21 bases between them. Germline loops: CDR1 MGHRA, CDR2 YSYEKL. DNA of the CDR3: TGCGCCAGCAGTAAAAGAGGGGGGGGACGAAACTCTGGAAACACCATATATTTT. It yields the protein CASSKRGGGRNSGNTIYF.

This clone was counted once. V gene TRBV30 combines with J gene TRBJ2-5, with D perhaps matching TRBD1 (6 bases). CDR3 length equals 14 residues. Germline V lookup: CDR1 GTSNPN, CDR2 SVGIG (reference sequence). V was shortened by 1 base and J by 1 base, with 10 bases between the two germline ends. The CDR3 DNA reads TGTGCCTGGAGTGCAGGGGCACCCCAAGAGACCCAGTACTTC. Translated: CAWSAGAPQETQYF.

This clone was observed once. The rearrangement joins TRBV6-6 to TRBJ1-2; 8 nucleotides align to TRBD1. The CDR3 is 14 amino acids. Per the germline V gene, CDR1 is MNHNY and CDR2 is SVGAGI (reference sequence). Losses at the gene ends were 6 bases for V and 7 bases for J; bases not matched to a gene: 10. The CDR3 nucleotides are TGTGCCAGCAGGGATACAGGGGGGAGTTTTGGCTACACCTTC. It specifies CASRDTGGSFGYTF.

This chain links TRBV4-1 with TRBJ2-7; no firm D call. Germline CDR1 reads MGHRA; CDR2 reads YSYEKL. CDR3 size: 13 residues. V dropped 2 bases and J dropped 1 base, with 6 bases sitting between them. In DNA form, the CDR3 reads TGCGCCAGCAGCCAACAGTGGTCCTACGAGCAGTACTTC. Encoded protein: CASSQQWSYEQYF.

This clone came up a few times. The chain has TRBV7-8 and TRBJ1-4; 7 nucleotides match TRBD1. V shed 6 bases, J shed 7 bases, and the junction held 11 bases outside the gene matches. The CDR3 runs to 15 residues. Germline lookup yields CDR1 SGHVS and CDR2 FQNEAQ. The CDR3 nucleotides read TGTGCCAGCAGTTCGACAGGGCAGGGTCGTGAAAAACTGTTTTTT. It translates to CASSSTGQGREKLFF.

The CDR3 DNA sequence: TGTGCCAGCAGCTCGCGCGGGACAGGGTCCTACAATGAGCAGTTCTTC. The encoded protein is CASSSRGTGSYNEQFF. V and J are TRBV11-2 and TRBJ2-1; 9 bases agree with TRBD1. Germline assignment: CDR1 SGHAT and CDR2 FQNNGV. This CDR3 contains 16 residues. Unmatched junction bases numbered 5, after V lost 4 bases and J lost 1 base.

The chain uses TRBV6-5 and TRBJ2-7; 10 bases map to TRBD2. The germline gives CDR1 MNHEY, CDR2 SVGAGI. V gave up 7 bases and J gave up 4 bases; unmatched junction bases: 10. There are 15 residues in the CDR3. This CDR3 is CASKNTASGSYEQYF. DNA of the CDR3: TGTGCCAGCAAGAATACGGCTAGCGGGAGTTACGAGCAGTACTTC.

The chain is built from TRBV7-2 and TRBJ1-5; 7 positions match TRBD1. There are 15 residues in the CDR3. In germline, CDR1 is SGHTA, CDR2 FQGNSA. Germline trimming cut 5 bases from V and 4 bases from J; bases unmatched to any gene: 8. The CDR3 region is CASSLPGQLNQPQHF. The CDR3 DNA reads as TGTGCCAGCAGCCTCCCGGGACAGTTAAATCAGCCCCAGCATTTT. Full variable domain (remainder filled in from reference TRBV7-2 and TRBJ1-5): GAGVSQSPSNKVTEKGKDVELRCDPISGHTALYWYRQSLGQGLEFLIYFQGNSAPDKSGLPSDRFSAERTGGSVSTLTIQRTQQEDSAVYLCASSLPGQLNQPQHFGDGTRLSIL.

The chain has TRBV18 and TRBJ1-1; a weak D match, TRBD1 (6 bases). The germline gives CDR1 KGHSH, CDR2 LQKENI. CDR3 length: 14 residues. V dropped 2 bases and J dropped 4 bases, with 11 bases sitting between them. CDR3 amino acids: CASSPVSTGTEAFF. The DNA for the CDR3 is TGTGCCAGCTCACCAGTTTCGACAGGCACTGAAGCTTTCTTT. The variable domain in full, with the rest retrieved from reference TRBV18 and TRBJ1-1, is NAGVMQNPRHLVRRRGQEARLRCSPMKGHSHVYWYRQLPEEGLKFMVYLQKENIIDESGMPKERFSAEFPKEGPSILRIQQVVRGDSAAYFCASSPVSTGTEAFFGQGTRLTVV.

Concerning this clone: Other nucleotide sequences in the sample specify the same CDR3. V gene TRBV18 combines with J gene TRBJ2-5, with D tentatively TRBD1 (5 bases). From germline, CDR1 is KGHSH and CDR2 LQKENI. This CDR3 spans 13 amino acids. Trimming cost V 3 bases and J 2 bases, with 7 bases left between them. The CDR3 DNA is TGTGCCAGCTCACCGGGGCAACAAGAGACCCAGTACTTC. As protein: CASSPGQQETQYF.

The chain recombines TRBV18 with TRBJ2-7; D might be TRBD1 (5 bases). Trimming shortened V by 1 base and J by 1 base, and 8 bases separated the two germline ends. There are 14 residues in the CDR3. Germline V lookup: CDR1 KGHSH, CDR2 LQKENI. CDR3 amino acids: CASSPQAGSYEQYF. CDR3 nucleotide sequence: TGTGCCAGCTCACCACAAGCAGGGTCCTACGAGCAGTACTTC.

The rearrangement links TRBV3-1 (or the pseudogene TRBV3-2) to TRBJ2-1; tentatively, D is TRBD1 (5 bases). The CDR3 totals 16 residues. Trimming removed 4 bases at V and 0 bases at J, with 13 bases between. Per the germline V gene, CDR1 is LGHDT and CDR2 is YNNKEL (reference sequence). CDR3 sequence (DNA): TGTGCCAGCAGCCCCTGGGGCCAAAGCTCCTACAATGAGCAGTTCTTC. Protein sequence: CASSPWGQSSYNEQFF.

This chain joins TRBV19 and TRBJ1-2; the D gene is possibly TRBD1 (5 bases). The CDR3 runs to 13 residues. V lost 4 bases to trimming and J lost 7 bases, with 13 bases between them. The V gene's germline CDR1 is LNHDA and CDR2 SQIVND (reference sequence). The CDR3 is CASSNEGVGGYTF. CDR3 sequence (DNA): TGTGCCAGTAGTAATGAAGGGGTCGGTGGCTACACCTTC.

V gene TRBV3-1 (or the pseudogene TRBV3-2) combines with J gene TRBJ2-7; 7 bases match TRBD2. The germline V gene encodes CDR1 LGHDT and CDR2 YNNKEL (reference sequence). This CDR3 has 16 residues. V was pared by 0 bases and J by 0 bases, with 5 bases of the junction left unmatched. For the CDR3, the DNA is TGTGCCAGCAGCCAAGATTGGGGGGGAAGCTCCTACGAGCAGTACTTC. Its translation is CASSQDWGGSSYEQYF.

The CDR3 DNA follows: TGTGCCAGCAGCCCGCGGGCAGGCTTAAACACTGAAGCTTTCTTT. This sequence encodes CASSPRAGLNTEAFF. The chain links TRBV7-9 to TRBJ1-1, with D uncertain. Per the germline V gene, CDR1 is SEHNR and CDR2 is FQNEAQ (reference sequence). The CDR3 has 15 amino acids. Trimming cost V 5 bases and J 2 bases, with 15 bases left between them.

The chain combines TRBV11-2 with TRBJ1-4; 10 bases map to TRBD1. This CDR3 comprises 16 residues. V trimming: 4 bases; J trimming: 7 bases; junction bases outside the gene matches: 9. The germline CDR1 and CDR2 sequences are SGHAT and FQNNGV. The CDR3 DNA reads TGTGCCAGCAGCTACAGAGACAGGGGGCTGAGTGAAAAACTGTTTTTT. The encoded protein is CASSYRDRGLSEKLFF.

This rearrangement joins TRBV3-1 (or the pseudogene TRBV3-2) to TRBJ1-3; 7 bases align to TRBD1. After removal of 4 bases from V and 0 bases from J, the junction contained 6 bases not matched to a gene. The V gene's germline CDR1 is LGHDT and CDR2 YNNKEL (reference sequence). The CDR3 sequence is 16 residues long. The CDR3 spells CASSRSPGGSGNTIYF. DNA of the CDR3: TGTGCCAGCAGCCGGTCCCCAGGGGGCTCTGGAAACACCATATATTTT.

V is TRBV25-1 and J is TRBJ1-4; the D gene is possibly TRBD1 (6 bases). Per the germline V gene, CDR1 is MGHDK and CDR2 is SYGVNS. The V end lost 2 bases, the J end lost 7 bases, and 17 bases lay between the germline ends. The CDR3 sequence is 16 residues long. CDR3 protein: CASSEGRGPIGEKLFF. CDR3 DNA sequence: TGTGCCAGCAGTGAAGGGCGGGGGCCGATTGGTGAAAAACTGTTTTTT.

The rearrangement uses TRBV5-1 and TRBJ2-3; 10 bases are a match to TRBD1. From germline, CDR1 is SGHRS and CDR2 YFSETQ. CDR3 length: 16 amino acids. With 3 bases clipped from V and 4 bases from J, the junction kept 8 bases outside the gene matches. DNA of the CDR3: TGCGCCAGCAGCTACACCGGACAGGGGGGAGCAGATACGCAGTATTTT. Its translation: CASSYTGQGGADTQYF.

This chain links TRBV21-1 with TRBJ1-6. TRBV21-1 is shown as a pseudogene. The CDR3 runs 16 residues. The CDR3 DNA reads TGTGCCAGCAGGGAAAGGAGCGGATGCTATAATTCACCCCTCCACTTT. Translation: CASRERSGCYNSPLHF.

This chain links TRBV6-5 with TRBJ1-1; D is ambiguous. V was pared by 6 bases and J by 0 bases, with 14 bases between. Germline V lookup: CDR1 MNHEY, CDR2 SVGAGI. The CDR3 totals 15 residues. The CDR3 nucleotides read TGTGCCAGCAGCGCGGGTCGGGTGATGAACACTGAAGCTTTCTTT. It yields the protein CASSAGRVMNTEAFF.

The rearrangement links TRBV6-1 to TRBJ1-1; TRBD1 matches at 7 bases. This CDR3 has 15 amino acids. Germline V gives CDR1 MNHNS, CDR2 SASEGT. The junction had 2 bases not matched to a gene; V was cut back by 0 bases and J by 1 base. The CDR3 spells CASSEAWDRNTEAFF. CDR3 coding DNA: TGTGCCAGCAGTGAAGCGTGGGACAGGAACACTGAAGCTTTCTTT.

The V call is TRBV6-2 or TRBV6-3, the J call TRBJ1-5; D uncertain. V lost 1 base and J lost 0, with 4 bases in between. This CDR3 comprises 14 residues. The germline V gene has CDR1 MNHEY and CDR2 SVGEGT. The CDR3 DNA reads as TGTGCCAGCAGTTACTACGGTAGCAATCAGCCCCAGCATTTT. Amino acids: CASSYYGSNQPQHF.

The chain recombines TRBV19 with TRBJ1-2; 7 bases match TRBD1. Germline CDR1 reads LNHDA; CDR2 reads SQIVND (reference sequence). V was pared by 4 bases and J by 4 bases, with 12 bases of the junction left unmatched. CDR3 length: 16 residues. The CDR3, as DNA: TGTGCCAGTAGTACCCTGACAGGGTCCCAGCGCTATGGCTACACCTTC. This encodes CASSTLTGSQRYGYTF.